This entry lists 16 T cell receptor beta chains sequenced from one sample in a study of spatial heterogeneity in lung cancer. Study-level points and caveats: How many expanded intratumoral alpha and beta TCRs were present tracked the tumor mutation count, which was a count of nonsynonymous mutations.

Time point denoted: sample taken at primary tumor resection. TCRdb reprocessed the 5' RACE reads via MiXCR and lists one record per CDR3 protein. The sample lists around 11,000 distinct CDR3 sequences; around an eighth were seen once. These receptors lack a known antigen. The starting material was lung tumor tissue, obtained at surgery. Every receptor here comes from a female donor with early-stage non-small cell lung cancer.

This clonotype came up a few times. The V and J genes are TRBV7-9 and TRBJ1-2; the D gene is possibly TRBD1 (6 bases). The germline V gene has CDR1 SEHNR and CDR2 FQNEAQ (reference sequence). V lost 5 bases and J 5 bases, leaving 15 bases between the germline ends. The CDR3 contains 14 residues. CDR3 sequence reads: CASSPAGALYGYTF. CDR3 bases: TGTGCCAGCAGCCCGGCAGGGGCCCTATATGGCTACACCTTC. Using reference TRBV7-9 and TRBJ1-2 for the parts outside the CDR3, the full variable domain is DTGVSQNPRHKITKRGQNVTFRCDPISEHNRLYWYRQTLGQGPEFLTYFQNEAQLEKSRLLSDRFSAERPKGSFSTLEIQRTEQGDSAMYLCASSPAGALYGYTFGSGTRLTVV.

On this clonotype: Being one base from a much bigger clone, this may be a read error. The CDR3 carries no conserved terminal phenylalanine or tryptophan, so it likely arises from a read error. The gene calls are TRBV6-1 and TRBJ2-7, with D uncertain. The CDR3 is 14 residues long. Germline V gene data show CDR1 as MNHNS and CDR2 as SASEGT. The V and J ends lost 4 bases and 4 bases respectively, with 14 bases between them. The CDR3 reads CASSGSYNGYEQYS. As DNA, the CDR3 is TGTGCCAGCAGTGGGAGCTACAACGGATACGAGCAGTACTCC.

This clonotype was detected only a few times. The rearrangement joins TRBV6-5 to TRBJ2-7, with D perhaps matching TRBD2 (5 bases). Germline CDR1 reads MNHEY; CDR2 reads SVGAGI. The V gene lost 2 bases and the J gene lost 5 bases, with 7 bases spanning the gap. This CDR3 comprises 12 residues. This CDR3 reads CASSYAGDEQYF. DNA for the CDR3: TGTGCCAGCAGTTACGCGGGTGACGAGCAGTACTTC.

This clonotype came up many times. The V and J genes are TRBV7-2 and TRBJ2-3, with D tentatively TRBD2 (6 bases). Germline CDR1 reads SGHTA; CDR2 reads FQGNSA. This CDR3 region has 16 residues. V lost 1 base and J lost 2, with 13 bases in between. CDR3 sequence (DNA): TGTGCCAGCAGCTTAGGACCAGCGGGCCACACAGATACGCAGTATTTT. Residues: CASSLGPAGHTDTQYF.

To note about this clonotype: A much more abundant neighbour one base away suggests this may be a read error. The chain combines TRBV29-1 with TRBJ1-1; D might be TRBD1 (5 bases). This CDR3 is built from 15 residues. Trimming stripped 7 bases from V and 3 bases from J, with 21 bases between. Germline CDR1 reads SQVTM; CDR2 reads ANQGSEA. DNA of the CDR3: TGCAGCGCCGGAGGGGTTCGGGAGAGGGACACTGAAGCTTTCTTT. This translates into CSAGGVRERDTEAFF.

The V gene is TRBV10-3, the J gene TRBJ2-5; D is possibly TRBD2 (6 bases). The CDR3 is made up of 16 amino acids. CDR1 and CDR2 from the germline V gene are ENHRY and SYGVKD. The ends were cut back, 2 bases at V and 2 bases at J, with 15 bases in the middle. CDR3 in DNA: TGTGCCATCAGTGAGGCCCAAGGGACTGGACAAGAGACCCAGTACTTC. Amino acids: CAISEAQGTGQETQYF.

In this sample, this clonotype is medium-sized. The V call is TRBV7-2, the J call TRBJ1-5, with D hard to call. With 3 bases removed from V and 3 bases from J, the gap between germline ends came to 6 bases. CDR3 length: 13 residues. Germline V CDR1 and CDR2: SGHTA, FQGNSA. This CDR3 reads CASSLQPNQPQHF. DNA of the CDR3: TGTGCCAGCAGCTTGCAGCCCAATCAGCCCCAGCATTTT. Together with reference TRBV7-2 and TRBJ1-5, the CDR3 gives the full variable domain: GAGVSQSPSNKVTEKGKDVELRCDPISGHTALYWYRQSLGQGLEFLIYFQGNSAPDKSGLPSDRFSAERTGGSVSTLTIQRTQQEDSAVYLCASSLQPNQPQHFGDGTRLSIL.

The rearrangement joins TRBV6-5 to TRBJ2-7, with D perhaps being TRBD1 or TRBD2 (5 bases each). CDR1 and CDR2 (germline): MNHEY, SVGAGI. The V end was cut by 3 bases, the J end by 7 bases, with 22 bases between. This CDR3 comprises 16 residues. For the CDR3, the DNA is TGTGCCAGCAGTTATGATTGGGGCCAGGGAGTAGTTGAGCAGTACTTC. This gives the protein CASSYDWGQGVVEQYF.

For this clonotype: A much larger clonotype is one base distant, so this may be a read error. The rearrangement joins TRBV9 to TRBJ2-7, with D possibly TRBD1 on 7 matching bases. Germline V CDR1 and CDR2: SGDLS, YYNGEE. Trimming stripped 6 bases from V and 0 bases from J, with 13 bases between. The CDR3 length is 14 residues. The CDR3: CASNWGDSSYEQYF. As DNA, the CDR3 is TGTGCCAGCAATTGGGGGGACAGCTCCTACGAGCAGTACTTC. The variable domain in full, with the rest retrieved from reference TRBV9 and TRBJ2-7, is DSGVTQTPKHLITATGQRVTLRCSPRSGDLSVYWYQQSLDQGLQFLIQYYNGEERAKGNILERFSAQQFPDLHSELNLSSLELGDSALYFCASNWGDSSYEQYFGPGTRLTVT.

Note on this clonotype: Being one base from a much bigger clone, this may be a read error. The CDR3 region has the DNA TGTGCCAGCAGTCAGGATTCGGGTACGCCCCTCCACTTT. Translation gives CASSQDSGTPLHF. The chain has TRBV6-6 and TRBJ1-6; D uncertain. Germline loops: CDR1 MNHNY, CDR2 SVGAGI (reference sequence). Trimming cost V 5 bases and J 13 bases, with 15 bases left between them. This CDR3 comprises 13 residues.

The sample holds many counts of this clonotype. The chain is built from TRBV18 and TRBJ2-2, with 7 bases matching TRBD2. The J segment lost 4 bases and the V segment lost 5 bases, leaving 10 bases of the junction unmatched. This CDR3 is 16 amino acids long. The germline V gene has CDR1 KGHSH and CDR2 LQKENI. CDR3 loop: CASSSPGLESTGELFF. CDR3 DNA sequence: TGTGCCAGCTCAAGCCCCGGACTAGAGAGCACCGGGGAGCTGTTTTTT. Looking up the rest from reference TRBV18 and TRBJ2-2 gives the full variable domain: NAGVMQNPRHLVRRRGQEARLRCSPMKGHSHVYWYRQLPEEGLKFMVYLQKENIIDESGMPKERFSAEFPKEGPSILRIQQVVRGDSAAYFCASSSPGLESTGELFFGEGSRLTVL.

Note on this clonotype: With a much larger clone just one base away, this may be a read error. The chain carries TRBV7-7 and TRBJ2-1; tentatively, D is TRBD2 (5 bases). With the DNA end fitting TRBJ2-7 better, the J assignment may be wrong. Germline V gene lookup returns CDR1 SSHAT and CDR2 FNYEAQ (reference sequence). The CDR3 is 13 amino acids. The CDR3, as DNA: TGTGCCAGCAGCTTAGGTTCTGAGGGCGAGCAGTACTTC. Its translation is CASSLGSEGEQYF.

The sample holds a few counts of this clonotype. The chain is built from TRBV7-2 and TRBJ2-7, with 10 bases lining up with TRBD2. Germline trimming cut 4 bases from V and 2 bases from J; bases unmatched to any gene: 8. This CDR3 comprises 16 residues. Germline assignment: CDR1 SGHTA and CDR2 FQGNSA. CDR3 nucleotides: TGTGCCAGCAGCTCCCAATTCAGCGGGGGGGCCTACGAGCAGTACTTC. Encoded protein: CASSSQFSGGAYEQYF.

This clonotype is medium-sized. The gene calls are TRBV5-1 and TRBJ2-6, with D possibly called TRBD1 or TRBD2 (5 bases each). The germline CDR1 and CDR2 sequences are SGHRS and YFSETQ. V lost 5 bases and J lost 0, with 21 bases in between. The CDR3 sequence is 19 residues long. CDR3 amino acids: CASSLGPGTSVSGANVLTF. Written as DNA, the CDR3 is TGCGCCAGCAGTCTCGGCCCAGGGACGTCAGTCTCTGGGGCCAACGTCCTGACTTTC.

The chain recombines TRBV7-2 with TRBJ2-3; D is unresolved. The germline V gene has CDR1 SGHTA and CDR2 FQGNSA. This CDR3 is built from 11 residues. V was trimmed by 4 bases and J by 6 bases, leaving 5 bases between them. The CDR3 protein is CASSSTDTQYF. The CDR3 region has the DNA TGTGCCAGCAGCTCCACTGATACGCAGTATTTT.

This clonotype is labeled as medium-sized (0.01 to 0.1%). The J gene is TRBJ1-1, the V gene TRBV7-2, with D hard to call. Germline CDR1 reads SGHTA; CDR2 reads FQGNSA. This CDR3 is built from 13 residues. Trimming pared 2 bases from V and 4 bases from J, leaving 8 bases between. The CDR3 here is CASSLSDRTEAFF. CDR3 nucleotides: TGTGCCAGCAGCTTATCTGACCGCACTGAAGCTTTCTTT.